The next 18 T cell receptor beta chains were all read from a single sample in a study of T cell repertoires in cytomegalovirus infection (dated by TCRdb to about 2019). The reads were generated on an Illumina HiSeq 1500. The public reads were quality trimmed at Q25 with fastp and then assembled into clones with MiXCR by TCRdb, keeping productive beta chains. Merged by CDR3 protein, the rows form single entries marked with the most common genes and DNA. The sample table lists approximately 150,000 distinct CDR3 sequences, 6.5% of them with a count of one. Clones ranked in the top ten supply under 20% of the sample. The sequenced sample consisted of PBMCs. Receptor source: a human donor in good health (CMV status not recorded). Some clones in this sample may be carry-over from other donors' samples.

The chain combines TRBV5-6 with TRBJ2-7; D may correspond to TRBD1 or TRBD2 (5 bases each). Germline CDR1 is SGHDT and CDR2 is YYEEEE. There are 13 residues in the CDR3. The V end was cut by 4 bases, the J end by 7 bases, with 15 bases between. CDR3 in amino acids: CASSPRDRQEQYF. The CDR3 nucleotides read TGTGCCAGCAGCCCCCGGGACCGCCAGGAGCAGTACTTC.

This clonotype was seen many times. The V and J genes are TRBV11-3 and TRBJ2-5, with 9 positions matching TRBD2. The CDR3 runs 15 residues. From germline, CDR1 is SGHNT and CDR2 YENEEA. The ends lost 5 bases at V and 1 base at J; junction bases unmatched: 5. CDR3 protein: CASSRSGGIQETQYF. CDR3 coding DNA: TGTGCCAGCAGCCGAAGCGGGGGGATCCAAGAGACCCAGTACTTC.

This clonotype was observed at least ten times. The chain uses TRBV7-3 and TRBJ2-1; a possible D gene is TRBD2 (5 bases). The V end was cut by 5 bases, the J end by 8 bases, with 13 bases between. Germline CDR1 is SGHTA and CDR2 is FQGTGA. The CDR3 consists of 13 residues. CDR3 DNA sequence: TGTGCCAGCAGCCTAGGACTTCTCGATGAGCAGTTCTTC. It encodes CASSLGLLDEQFF.

The sample holds a few counts of this clonotype. V is TRBV6-6 and J is TRBJ1-2; D gene ambiguous. From germline, CDR1 is MNHNY and CDR2 SVGAGI (reference sequence). V lost 2 bases to trimming and J lost 8 bases, with 15 bases between them. CDR3 length: 14 amino acids. CDR3 DNA: TGTGCCAGCAGTTACGTAGACTCTCCGGGCGGCTACACCTTC. It specifies CASSYVDSPGGYTF.

This clonotype has a count of ten or more. This rearrangement joins TRBV7-2 to TRBJ2-5; TRBD1 aligns across 7 bases. This CDR3 spans 14 amino acids. V lost 3 bases to trimming and J lost 4 bases; unmatched junction nucleotides: 5. The germline V gene has CDR1 SGHTA and CDR2 FQGNSA. CDR3 sequence (DNA): TGTGCCAGCAGCTTCCAGACAGGGACAGAGACCCAGTACTTC. Translated: CASSFQTGTETQYF.

This clonotype was counted ten times or more. The chain combines TRBV24-1 with TRBJ2-6; 10 nucleotides line up with TRBD1. CDR1 is KGHDR, CDR2 SFDVKD, per germline. V was clipped by 9 bases and J by 4 bases; unmatched bases: 5. The CDR3 length is 15 residues. The CDR3, as DNA: TGTGCCACCGAGGACAGGGGGTCCGGGGCCAACGTCCTGACTTTC. Its translation: CATEDRGSGANVLTF.

Many counts were recorded for this clonotype. The chain employs TRBV6-2 or TRBV6-3 and TRBJ1-5; D is undetermined. Germline V lookup: CDR1 MNHEY, CDR2 SVGEGT. V lost 8 bases to trimming and J lost 3 bases, with 14 bases between them. The CDR3 is 14 residues long. The CDR3 nucleotides are TGTGCCAGCCGGCTCGTAGGAAACAATCAGCCCCAGCATTTT. This sequence encodes CASRLVGNNQPQHF.

This clonotype was found a few times. The chain joins TRBV23-1 to TRBJ2-7; weak D call: TRBD1 (6 bases). TRBV23-1 is an open reading frame, and its role is uncertain. V lost 3 bases to trimming and J lost 3 bases, with 18 bases between them. The CDR3 has 16 residues. The DNA of the CDR3 is TGCGCCAGCAGTCACCTCAACAGGGAAATCGACTACGAGCAGTACTTC. This sequence encodes CASSHLNREIDYEQYF.

This clonotype was observed once. Possible read error: a much larger clone is one base away. The chain recombines TRBV2 with TRBJ2-5; maybe TRBD1 (6 bases). Per germline, CDR1 SNHLY and CDR2 FYNNEI. The CDR3 totals 16 residues. The CDR3 DNA sequence: TGTGCCAGCAGCGAAGCAGGGGCAGGGAGACAAGGGACCCAGTACTTC. It encodes CASSEAGAGRQGTQYF.

This clonotype showed up many times. The chain uses TRBV7-8 and TRBJ1-6; D possibly corresponds to TRBD1 (5 bases). V lost 5 bases and J lost 8, with 16 bases in between. The CDR3 is 15 residues long. Germline CDR1 is SGHVS and CDR2 is FQNEAQ. CDR3 sequence: CASSTAGTDYSPLHF. The DNA of the CDR3 is TGTGCCAGCAGCACCGCCGGGACTGACTATTCACCCCTCCACTTT.

This clonotype was seen at least ten times. The J gene is TRBJ1-6, the V gene TRBV7-3; 7 bases are shared with TRBD1. The germline V gene has CDR1 SGHTA and CDR2 FQGTGA. The CDR3 runs to 15 residues. The J segment lost 9 bases and the V segment lost 5 bases, leaving 10 bases of the junction unmatched. CDR3 in amino acids: CASSADRADGSPLHF. CDR3 DNA sequence: TGTGCCAGCAGCGCAGACAGGGCGGATGGTTCACCCCTCCACTTT. Together with reference TRBV7-3 and TRBJ1-6, the CDR3 gives the full variable domain: GAGVSQTPSNKVTEKGKYVELRCDPISGHTALYWYRQSLGQGPEFLIYFQGTGAADDSGLPNDRFFAVRPEGSVSTLKIQRTERGDSAVYLCASSADRADGSPLHFGNGTRLTVT.

This clonotype was found a few times. The DNA of the CDR3 is TGTGCCAGCAGCCTCAACCGGGACAGCTTAGATGGAAACACCATATATTTT. This translates into CASSLNRDSLDGNTIYF. The chain joins TRBV28 to TRBJ1-3; TRBD1 agrees at 7 bases. CDR1 and CDR2 from the germline V gene are MDHEN and SYDVKM. V gave up 6 bases and J gave up 3 bases; unmatched junction bases: 14. CDR3 length equals 17 residues.

This clonotype occurred many times. CDR3 protein: CASTRGGLTGELFF. The CDR3 DNA reads as TGTGCCAGCACCCGAGGGGGGCTCACCGGGGAGCTGTTTTTT. This rearrangement joins TRBV7-2 to TRBJ2-2; D may be TRBD1 or TRBD2 (6 bases each). There are 14 residues in the CDR3. Deletions cut 7 bases from V and 4 bases from J, with 13 bases between. Germline V gives CDR1 SGHTA, CDR2 FQGNSA.

The V call is TRBV4-3, the J call TRBJ2-3; 14 bases fit TRBD2. CDR1 and CDR2 (germline): LGHNA, YSLEER. The CDR3 totals 17 residues. V lost 4 bases, J lost 7 bases, and 10 bases stayed unmatched. The CDR3 DNA reads TGCGCCAGCAGCCTCGGACTAGCGGGGGGAGGTTCAAATACGCAGTATTTT. It yields the protein CASSLGLAGGGSNTQYF.

This clonotype has more than one count but fewer than ten. In DNA, the CDR3 is TGCAGTGCTTCTACGGGACAGGGGGCCTATCAGCCCCAGCATTTT. Translated, it gives CSASTGQGAYQPQHF. The rearrangement joins TRBV20-1 to TRBJ1-5; 12 bases align to TRBD1. This CDR3 is built from 15 residues. Germline-derived CDR1 and CDR2 are DFQATT and SNEGSKA (reference sequence). After removal of 5 bases from V and 5 bases from J, the junction contained 7 bases not matched to a gene.

This clonotype was seen ten or more times. DNA for the CDR3: TGCAGTGCCACTCGACCCTATAGCAATCAGCCCCAGCATTTT. Its protein product is CSATRPYSNQPQHF. The chain couples TRBV20-1 to TRBJ1-5; D remains ambiguous. The CDR3 covers 14 residues. The V gene lost 6 bases and the J gene lost 0 bases, with 12 bases spanning the gap. Germline V gene data show CDR1 as DFQATT and CDR2 as SNEGSKA (reference sequence).

The chain has TRBV29-1 and TRBJ2-6; D uncertain. This CDR3 is built from 14 residues. Germline-derived CDR1 and CDR2 are SQVTM and ANQGSEA. V dropped 5 bases and J dropped 4 bases, with 12 bases sitting between them. The CDR3 nucleotides are TGCAGCGTTCGGCCCGGGTCAGGGGCCAACGTCCTGACTTTC. The encoded protein is CSVRPGSGANVLTF.

J is TRBJ2-7 and V is TRBV28; no firm D call. This CDR3 has 15 amino acids. Germline V gene data show CDR1 as MDHEN and CDR2 as SYDVKM. V dropped 5 bases and J dropped 1 base, with 15 bases sitting between them. The CDR3 nucleotides are TGTGCCAGCAGTCGTGATCCTTATCCATCCTACGAGCAGTACTTC. It encodes CASSRDPYPSYEQYF.